This T cell receptor (beta chain) originates from a study of blood T cells in healthy people across ages. A J-beta primer mix and a sample-barcoded 5' primer were used in a second PCR of about 6 to 12 cycles. TCRdb redid the calling of the 5' RACE reads with MiXCR, one entry per CDR3 protein. The sample lists roughly 1,100,000 distinct CDR3 sequences; approximately 25% were seen once. V gave up 8 bases and J gave up 0 bases, with 8 bases separating them. Germline-derived CDR1 and CDR2 are SNHLY and FYNNEI. This CDR3 is built from 13 residues. This clonotype occurred a few times. In addition, the sample was reused for a study of T cells of mothers and their children. That source adds: M1S, a second-PCR primer, added sample barcodes and 2-4 random nucleotides.

The sample comprised blood. This chain connects TRBV2 to TRBJ1-3; D call uncertain. The receptor was isolated from a girl aged 2 to 9 in good health. DNA of the CDR3: TGTGCCAGCGTCAAAGACTCTGGAAACACCATATATTTT. Protein product: CASVKDSGNTIYF.